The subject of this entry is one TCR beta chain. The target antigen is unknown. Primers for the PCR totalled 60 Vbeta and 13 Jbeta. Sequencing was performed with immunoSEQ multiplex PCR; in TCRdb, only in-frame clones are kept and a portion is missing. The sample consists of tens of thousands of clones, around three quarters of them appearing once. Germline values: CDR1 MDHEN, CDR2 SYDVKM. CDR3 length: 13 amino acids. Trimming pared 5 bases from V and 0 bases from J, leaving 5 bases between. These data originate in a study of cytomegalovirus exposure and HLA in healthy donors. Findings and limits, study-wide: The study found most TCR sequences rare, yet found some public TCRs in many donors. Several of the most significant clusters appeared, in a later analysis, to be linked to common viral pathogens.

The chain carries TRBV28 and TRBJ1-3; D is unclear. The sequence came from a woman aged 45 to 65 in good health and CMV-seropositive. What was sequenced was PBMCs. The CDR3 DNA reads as TGTGCCAGCAGTGAGTACTCTGGAAACACCATATATTTT. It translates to CASSEYSGNTIYF.